This passage covers 19 T cell receptor beta chains from one sample sequenced in a study of cytomegalovirus exposure and HLA in healthy donors. The study ran its PCR with 60 Vbeta and 13 Jbeta primers. Here immunoSEQ multiplex PCR was the method, and the copy in TCRdb shows in-frame clones only, minus some. The sample lists 85,000 to 100,000 clones; less than 65% were seen once. Source material: PBMCs. These receptors were obtained from a woman aged 30 to 39 in good health and CMV-seronegative.

This clone was seen a single time. V usage is TRBV7-2 and J usage is TRBJ1-5, with 10 bases lining up with TRBD1. This CDR3 comprises 14 residues. The trim removed 5 bases at V and 6 bases at J, leaving 4 bases unmatched. Per the germline V gene, CDR1 is SGHTA and CDR2 is FQGNSA. The CDR3 DNA reads as TGTGCCAGCAGCCGGGACAGGGGCGGTCAGCCCCAGCATTTT. Amino acids: CASSRDRGGQPQHF.

The V and J genes are TRBV7-3 and TRBJ2-1; no clear D gene. V was shortened by 2 bases and J by 7 bases, with 12 bases between the two germline ends. The CDR3 sequence is 14 residues long. Germline CDR1 is SGHTA and CDR2 is FQGTGA. The CDR3, as DNA: TGTGCCAGCAGCTTAGCTCTTCTCCGGAATGAGCAGTTCTTC. This gives the protein CASSLALLRNEQFF.

The gene calls are TRBV25-1 and TRBJ1-2; tentatively, D is TRBD1 (6 bases). The CDR3 covers 18 residues. Trimming shortened V by 3 bases and J by 0 bases, and 20 bases separated the two germline ends. Germline V lookup: CDR1 MGHDK, CDR2 SYGVNS. CDR3 coding DNA: TGTGCCAGCAGTGAGACCCTCGGCCGGGGACACACTAACTATGGCTACACCTTC. As protein: CASSETLGRGHTNYGYTF.

This chain connects TRBV29-1 to TRBJ1-1; D perhaps matches TRBD1 (6 bases). The CDR3 consists of 13 residues. V was shortened by 5 bases and J by 8 bases, with 18 bases between the two germline ends. From germline, CDR1 is SQVTM and CDR2 ANQGSEA. CDR3 bases: TGCAGCGTTCTGAGACAGGAAGCCCCCGAAGCTTTCTTT. Protein product: CSVLRQEAPEAFF.

The J gene is TRBJ1-2, the V gene TRBV10-3, with 7 bases lining up with TRBD1. The CDR3 runs 14 residues. Germline-derived CDR1 and CDR2 are ENHRY and SYGVKD. V gave up 11 bases and J gave up 3 bases; unmatched junction bases: 12. The CDR3 spells CASNRGRGDYGYTF. CDR3 sequence (DNA): TGTGCCTCGAACAGGGGTAGGGGCGACTATGGCTACACCTTC.

The chain uses TRBV7-2 and TRBJ2-7; D gene uncertain. V lost 1 base and J 3 bases, leaving 7 bases between the germline ends. Germline CDR1 SGHTA, CDR2 FQGNSA. This CDR3 is built from 13 residues. The CDR3 DNA reads TGTGCCAGCAGCTTAGACTTCCTCTACGAGCAGTACTTC. Translating it yields CASSLDFLYEQYF.

The chain links TRBV7-3 to TRBJ1-1, with TRBD1 matching over 7 bases. From germline, CDR1 is SGHTA and CDR2 FQGTGA. The CDR3 covers 15 residues. The ends lost 6 bases at V and 2 bases at J; junction bases unmatched: 9. The CDR3 loop is CASRYSGTDNTEAFF. CDR3 coding DNA: TGTGCCAGCAGATACTCCGGGACAGATAACACTGAAGCTTTCTTT.

The chain uses TRBV6-1 and TRBJ2-2, with 8 bases fitting TRBD1. Per the germline V gene, CDR1 is MNHNS and CDR2 is SASEGT. After removal of 6 bases from V and 2 bases from J, the junction contained 5 bases not matched to a gene. CDR3 length equals 15 residues. The CDR3, as DNA: TGTGCCAGCAGGGTGACAGGGGTTAACACCGGGGAGCTGTTTTTT. This gives the protein CASRVTGVNTGELFF.

V usage is TRBV7-9 and J usage is TRBJ2-7; 7 bases are a match to TRBD1. V lost 6 bases and J lost 1; bases outside the gene matches: 9. From germline, CDR1 is SEHNR and CDR2 FQNEAQ (reference sequence). CDR3 size: 15 residues. CDR3 in DNA: TGTGCCAGCAGTCCTACAGGGGTCGGATCCTACGAGCAGTACTTC. Its translation is CASSPTGVGSYEQYF.

The chain couples TRBV7-3 to TRBJ2-5; 8 nucleotides agree with TRBD1. With 3 bases clipped from V and 1 base from J, the junction kept 1 base outside the gene matches. Germline V gene lookup returns CDR1 SGHTA and CDR2 FQGTGA. CDR3 length: 14 amino acids. CDR3 region: CASSFDRGQETQYF. The CDR3 coding sequence is TGTGCCAGCAGCTTTGACAGGGGCCAAGAGACCCAGTACTTC.

This clone was detected only once. The rearrangement joins TRBV19 to TRBJ2-3, with a weak D call TRBD1 (5 bases). The CDR3 covers 16 residues. Germline V gives CDR1 LNHDA, CDR2 SQIVND (reference sequence). Deletions cut 4 bases from V and 0 bases from J, with 14 bases between. CDR3 sequence (DNA): TGTGCCAGTAGTACATTGCCGACAGCGAGCACAGATACGCAGTATTTT. It is translated as CASSTLPTASTDTQYF.

This chain links TRBV13 with TRBJ1-2, with D possibly matching TRBD1 (5 bases). Trimming stripped 3 bases from V and 11 bases from J, with 16 bases between. CDR3 length: 13 residues. The germline V gene encodes CDR1 PRHDT and CDR2 FYEKMQ (reference sequence). The CDR3 here is CASSFRKGAGYTF. Written as DNA, the CDR3 is TGTGCCAGCAGCTTCCGGAAAGGGGCTGGGTACACCTTC. The complete variable domain, with remaining parts taken from reference TRBV13 and TRBJ1-2, reads AAGVIQSPRHLIKEKRETATLKCYPIPRHDTVYWYQQGPGQDPQFLISFYEKMQSDKGSIPDRFSAQQFSDYHSELNMSSLELGDSALYFCASSFRKGAGYTFGSGTRLTVV.

This chain joins TRBV2 and TRBJ1-3; 8 bases are shared with TRBD1. Trimming cost V 3 bases and J 4 bases; bases outside gene matches: 8. Germline values: CDR1 SNHLY, CDR2 FYNNEI. This CDR3 is 16 amino acids long. CDR3 region: CASSEDRALTGNTIYF. The CDR3 coding sequence is TGTGCCAGCAGTGAGGACAGGGCCCTTACGGGAAACACCATATATTTT.

This chain links TRBV7-2 with TRBJ2-3; 10 bases agree with TRBD2. CDR1 is SGHTA and CDR2 is FQGNSA in the germline V gene. V lost 3 bases, J lost 5 bases, and 14 bases stayed unmatched. This CDR3 comprises 18 residues. The CDR3 loop reads CASSLGRAGASGRDTQYF. CDR3 nucleotide sequence: TGTGCCAGCAGCTTGGGTCGGGCTGGGGCTAGCGGGAGAGATACGCAGTATTTT.

This chain joins TRBV6-1 and TRBJ1-2; D remains unclear. From germline, CDR1 is MNHNS and CDR2 SASEGT. Trimming removed 1 base from V and 2 bases from J, with 14 bases in between. The length of the CDR3 is 16 residues. CDR3 DNA sequence: TGTGCCAGCAGTGAAGTAGGTCGGCAGGCCAACTATGGCTACACCTTC. This gives the protein CASSEVGRQANYGYTF.

This clone has just a few counts. The rearrangement links TRBV7-2 to TRBJ2-3; tentatively, D is TRBD1 (6 bases). CDR3 length: 16 residues. Deletions cut 6 bases from V and 0 bases from J, with 16 bases between. CDR1 SGHTA and CDR2 FQGNSA come from the germline V gene. Here the CDR3 reads CASRPPSGTSTDTQYF. The CDR3 coding sequence is TGTGCCAGCAGACCCCCTTCAGGGACAAGCACAGATACGCAGTATTTT. Complete variable domain (other parts from reference TRBV7-2 and TRBJ2-3): GAGVSQSPSNKVTEKGKDVELRCDPISGHTALYWYRQSLGQGLEFLIYFQGNSAPDKSGLPSDRFSAERTGGSVSTLTIQRTQQEDSAVYLCASRPPSGTSTDTQYFGPGTRLTVL.

The chain has TRBV10-3 and TRBJ2-1, with TRBD1 as a possible D gene (6 bases). Germline V gene sequence: CDR1 ENHRY, CDR2 SYGVKD. The CDR3 spans 12 residues. V shed 11 bases and J shed 10 bases, with 18 bases lying between them. CDR3 protein: CAVQGSAQEQFF. The CDR3, as DNA: TGTGCCGTACAGGGTTCGGCCCAGGAGCAGTTCTTC.

This clone occurred a few times. The chain carries TRBV6-1 and TRBJ1-2, with TRBD1 matching over 8 bases. Germline V gives CDR1 MNHNS, CDR2 SASEGT. The junction had 5 bases not matched to a gene; V was cut back by 7 bases and J by 4 bases. The CDR3 loop spans 13 amino acids. CDR3 bases: TGTGCCAGCACCCCAGGACAGGGCTATGGCTACACCTTC. It encodes CASTPGQGYGYTF.

V usage is TRBV30 and J usage is TRBJ2-7; 7 bases map to TRBD2. The CDR3 spans 13 residues. Losses at the gene ends were 8 bases for V and 5 bases for J; bases not matched to a gene: 12. Germline CDR1 reads GTSNPN; CDR2 reads SVGIG (reference sequence). CDR3 sequence: CAGNPGGGHEQYF. The CDR3 DNA reads as TGTGCCGGCAACCCTGGGGGGGGACACGAGCAGTACTTC.